What follows is one T cell receptor (beta chain) and its context. Its antigen remains unidentified. The source of the sample is a study of Tregs in tolerant kidney transplant recipients. Study conclusions and caveats: Tregs expanded with activated donor B cells seemed most donor-specific.

Libraries were prepared by immunoSEQ multiplex PCR; TCRdb keeps only in-frame clonotypes and omits some of them. The repertoire holds around 16,000 clones, with approximately 90% as singletons. The specimen was CD8+ T cells from blood. This receptor was taken from a human donor in good health.

For the CDR3, the DNA is TGTGCCAGCAACCTTAACACTGAAGCTTTCTTT. The encoded protein is CASNLNTEAFF. V usage is TRBV2 and J usage is TRBJ1-1; D is undetermined. CDR1 is SNHLY and CDR2 is FYNNEI in the germline V gene. The CDR3 is 11 amino acids. V was trimmed by 7 bases and J by 2 bases, leaving 5 bases between them.